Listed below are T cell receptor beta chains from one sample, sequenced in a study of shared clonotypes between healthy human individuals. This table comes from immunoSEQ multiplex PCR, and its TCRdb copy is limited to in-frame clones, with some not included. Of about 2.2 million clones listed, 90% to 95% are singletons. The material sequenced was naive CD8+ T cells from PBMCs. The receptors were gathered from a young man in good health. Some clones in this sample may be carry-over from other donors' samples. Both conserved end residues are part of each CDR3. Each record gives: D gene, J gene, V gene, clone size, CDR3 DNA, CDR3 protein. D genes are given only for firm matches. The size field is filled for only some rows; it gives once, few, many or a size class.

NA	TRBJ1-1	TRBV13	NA	TGTGCCAGTAGACCGATCGGGCCGAACACTGAAGCTTTCTTT	CASRPIGPNTEAFF
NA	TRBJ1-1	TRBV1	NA	TGCACCAGCCCTCCGAGCAACACTGAAGCTTTCTTT	CTSPPSNTEAFF
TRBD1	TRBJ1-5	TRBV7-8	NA	TGTGCCAGCAGCCCACGACAGGGAATGGGCAATCAGCCCCAGCATTTT	CASSPRQGMGNQPQHF
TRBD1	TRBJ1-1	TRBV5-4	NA	TGTGCCAGCAGCTTGGGGGACAGTTACATGAACACTGAAGCTTTCTTT	CASSLGDSYMNTEAFF
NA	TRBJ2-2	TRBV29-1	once	TGCAGCGCGCGAACAGGGACGGGGGAGCTGTTTTTT	CSARTGTGELFF
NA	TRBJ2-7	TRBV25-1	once	TGTGCCAGCAGTGAGGGCAGGGGATACGAGCAGTACTTC	CASSEGRGYEQYF
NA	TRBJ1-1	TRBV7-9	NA	TGTGCCAGCAGCTTATCAGGCCTACTCACTGAAGCTTTCTTT	CASSLSGLLTEAFF
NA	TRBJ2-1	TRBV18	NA	TGTGCCACCCGACCCCCGACAGGATACAATGAGCAGTTCTTC	CATRPPTGYNEQFF
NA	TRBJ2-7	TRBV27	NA	TGTGCCAGCAGCATAGGGGGTTACCGCTCCGAGCAGTACTTC	CASSIGGYRSEQYF
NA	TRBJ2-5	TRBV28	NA	TGTGCCAGCAGATCCAAGGTGCAAGAGACCCAGTACTTC	CASRSKVQETQYF
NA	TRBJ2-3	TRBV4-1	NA	TGCGCCAGCAGCCAAGACCAACTCACAGATACGCAGTATTTT	CASSQDQLTDTQYF
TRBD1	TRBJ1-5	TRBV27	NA	TGTGCCAGCAGTGACAGGGCTTCGGATCAGCCCCAGCATTTT	CASSDRASDQPQHF
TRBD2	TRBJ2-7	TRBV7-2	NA	TGTGCCAGCAGCTGGGCCTCGGGGACTAGCGGGAGTAACTACGAGCAGTACTTC	CASSWASGTSGSNYEQYF
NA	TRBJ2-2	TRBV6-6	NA	TGTGCCAGCAGAGTACCAGCTACCGGGGAGCTGTTTTTT	CASRVPATGELFF
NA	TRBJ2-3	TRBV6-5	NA	TGTGCCAGCAGTTATTTAGGAGGTACAGATACGCAGTATTTT	CASSYLGGTDTQYF
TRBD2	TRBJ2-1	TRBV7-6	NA	TGTGCCAGCAGCTTAGCGGGAGGGTTAAACAACGCCTACAATGAGCAGTTCTTC	CASSLAGGLNNAYNEQFF
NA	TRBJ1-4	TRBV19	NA	TGTGCCAGTAGTATGCAGGATACAACTAATGAAAAACTGTTTTTT	CASSMQDTTNEKLFF
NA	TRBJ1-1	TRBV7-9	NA	TGTGCCAGCAGCTTGGGACCGAAACCTGAAGCTTTCTTT	CASSLGPKPEAFF
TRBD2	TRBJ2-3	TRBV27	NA	TGTGCCAGCATGCGACTAGCGGGGATGTCAGATACGCAGTATTTT	CASMRLAGMSDTQYF
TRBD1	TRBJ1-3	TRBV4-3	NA	TGCGCCAGCAGCCTAGGGACAGCCGTCTCTGGAAACACCATATATTTT	CASSLGTAVSGNTIYF
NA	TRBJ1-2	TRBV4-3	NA	TGCGCCAGCAGCCAAGATATTTCGCGGTTTGATGGCTACACCTTC	CASSQDISRFDGYTF
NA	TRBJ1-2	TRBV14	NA	TGTGCCAGCAGCCAAGCAGGCCGGAGAAAAGGCTACACCTTC	CASSQAGRRKGYTF
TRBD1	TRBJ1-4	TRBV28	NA	TGTGCCAGCAGTTTCCGGGACAGTCCTTACCCTAATGAAAAACTGTTTTTT	CASSFRDSPYPNEKLFF
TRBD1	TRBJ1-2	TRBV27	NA	TGTGCCAGCACGGACAGGTTGAACTATGGCTACACCTTC	CASTDRLNYGYTF
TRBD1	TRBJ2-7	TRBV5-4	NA	TGTGCCAGCAGCTTCAGGACAGGGGAGGATGAGCAGTACTTC	CASSFRTGEDEQYF
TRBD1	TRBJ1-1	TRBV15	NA	TGTGCCACCAGCAGGGTAACAGGGGCACCTGAAGCTTTCTTT	CATSRVTGAPEAFF
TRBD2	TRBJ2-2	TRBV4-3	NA	TGCGCCAGCAGCCAAGATTGGGCGGGAGGGCATCCCCCCGGGGAGCTGTTTTTT	CASSQDWAGGHPPGELFF
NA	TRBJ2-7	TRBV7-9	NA	TGTGCCAGCGGGCGAGAACCCTACGAGCAGTACTTC	CASGREPYEQYF
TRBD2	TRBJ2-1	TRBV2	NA	TGTGCCAGCAGGGGGACCTTGGGGGGAGGGCCTCAGAATGAGCAGTTCTTC	CASRGTLGGGPQNEQFF
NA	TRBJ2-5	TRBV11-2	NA	TGTGCCAGCAGCCCTGGGCACGACCAAGAGACCCAGTACTTC	CASSPGHDQETQYF
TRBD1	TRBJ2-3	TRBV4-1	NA	TGCGCCAGCAGCGGGACAGGGTCAGGCACAGATACGCAGTATTTT	CASSGTGSGTDTQYF
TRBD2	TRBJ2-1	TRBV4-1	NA	TGCGCCAGCAGCCCGCCCACTAGCGGGGTGAACAATGAGCAGTTCTTC	CASSPPTSGVNNEQFF
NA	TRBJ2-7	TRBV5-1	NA	TGCGCCAGCAGGCCGGGACACCACTACGAGCAGTACTTC	CASRPGHHYEQYF
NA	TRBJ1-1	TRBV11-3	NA	TGTGCCAGCAGCTTAGAAGGGGATGCGGGCACTGAAGCTTTCTTT	CASSLEGDAGTEAFF
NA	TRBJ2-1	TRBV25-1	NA	TGTGCCAGCAGTGACAGCCTCTACAATGAGCAGTTCTTC	CASSDSLYNEQFF
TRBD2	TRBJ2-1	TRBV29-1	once	TGCAGCGTTGAAGATGCGGGGGATGAGCAGTTCTTC	CSVEDAGDEQFF
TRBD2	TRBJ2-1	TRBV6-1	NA	TGTGCCAGCAGTGAATTGGCGGGAGATATCTACAATGAGCAGTTCTTC	CASSELAGDIYNEQFF
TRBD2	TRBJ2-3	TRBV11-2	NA	TGTGCCAGCAGCCAAAGTGGCAGCGGGGTTACGCAGTATTTT	CASSQSGSGVTQYF
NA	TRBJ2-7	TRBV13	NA	TGTGCCAGCAGCTCCTACGGACGGAACTACGAGCAGTACTTC	CASSSYGRNYEQYF
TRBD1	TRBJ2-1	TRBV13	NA	TGTGCCAGCAGCTCCGGGACAGGCTCCTACAATGAGCAGTTCTTC	CASSSGTGSYNEQFF
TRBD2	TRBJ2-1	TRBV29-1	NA	TGCAGCGTAGCGGGCGGGAGCTCCTACAATGAGCAGTTCTTC	CSVAGGSSYNEQFF